A selection of T cell receptor beta chains follows, all from one sample in a study of Ad26.COV2.S vaccination and SARS-CoV-2 variants. Here immunoSEQ multiplex PCR was the method, and the copy in TCRdb shows in-frame clones only, minus some. The sample yields a few hundred thousand clones, approximately 90% seen once. The sample was peripheral blood, taken in a trial of Ad26.COV2.S vaccine versus placebo. The receptor set was obtained from a person aged 18-60 years who received the Ad26.COV2.S COVID-19 vaccine or a placebo. CDR3s leave out the opening cysteine and the closing phenylalanine or tryptophan.

CDR3	V	J
ASSQKYEQY	TRBV12-3/TRBV12-4	TRBJ2-7
ASCRTGHTGELF	TRBV2	TRBJ2-2
ASSTGQGAGANVLT	TRBV11-2	TRBJ2-6
ASSQVGTHNEQF	TRBV14	TRBJ2-1
ASSDWAPGSYEQY	TRBV6-1	TRBJ2-7
ASSPGLDTGELF	TRBV18	TRBJ2-2
ASSLLSGRSTDTQY	TRBV7-6	TRBJ2-3
ASGSFGQGIGTNEKLF	TRBV5-5	TRBJ1-4
ASSSNPTGVYYEQY	TRBV5-5	TRBJ2-7
ASSLDRQSYEQY	TRBV18	TRBJ2-7
AWSLAGVSEQY	TRBV30	TRBJ2-7
ASSPWEGLRANEQF	TRBV4-1	TRBJ2-1
ASSLRPGAGNTIY	TRBV7-9	TRBJ1-3
ASSQDSTGHTGELF	TRBV4-3	TRBJ2-2
ASSLRTVEYNEQF	TRBV4-1	TRBJ2-1
ATSDFYNEQF	TRBV19	TRBJ2-1
ASSRQGTSSYNEQF	TRBV4-2	TRBJ2-1
ASSSSIGADYGYT	TRBV6-5	TRBJ1-2
ASSPAGRSFDEQY	TRBV7-2	TRBJ2-7
ASTPVWGWHGELF	TRBV19	TRBJ2-2
ASSLPPGLAGFSYNEQF	TRBV19	TRBJ2-1
ASSSRGGLVTEAF	TRBV11-2	TRBJ1-1